The clone carrying this TCR beta chain was counted a single time. The sample originates from a study of blood T cell repertoires in COVID-19. Sequencing was performed with immunoSEQ multiplex PCR; in TCRdb, only in-frame clones are kept and a portion is missing. Seen here are about 290,000 clones, just under 90% observed once, and the top ten hold 11%. Germline V gene sequence: CDR1 SGHRS, CDR2 YFSETQ. J was trimmed by 1 base and V by 4 bases; bases with no gene match: 6. CDR3 length equals 17 residues. Sequenced material: peripheral blood. This receptor was taken from a woman in her 30s with COVID-19, enrolled during active disease. This chain connects TRBV5-1 to TRBJ2-7; the match to TRBD2 covers 15 bases. The CDR3 DNA follows: TGCGCCAGCAGCCGTGGGACTAGCGGGGGGATGTCCTACGAGCAGTACTTC. It translates to CASSRGTSGGMSYEQYF.